Given below is one T cell receptor (beta chain) in context. This sample is part of a study of T cell responses to AZD1222 COVID-19 vaccine. Clones were sequenced by immunoSEQ multiplex PCR, and TCRdb holds only the in-frame ones, with some missing. The data show 140,000 to 150,000 clones, 75% to 90% seen once. This sequence was found in an adult in good health. Sequencing used peripheral blood, obtained on day 0 of AZD1222 vaccination.

For the CDR3, the DNA is TGCGCCAGCAGCTTGGGAGGACAGTCGTACAATGAGCAGTTCTTC. This gives the protein CASSLGGQSYNEQFF. The chain has TRBV5-1 and TRBJ2-1; maybe TRBD1 (6 bases). Per germline, CDR1 SGHRS and CDR2 YFSETQ. V lost 0 bases and J 4 bases, leaving 11 bases between the germline ends. The CDR3 runs 15 residues.